Below, one T cell receptor (beta chain) is given with its context. Generated by immunoSEQ multiplex PCR, the TCRdb table keeps only in-frame clones and is missing some. The sample has over 45,000 clones, over 85% seen once. In germline, CDR1 is SGHRS, CDR2 YFSETQ. The CDR3 totals 14 residues. With 0 bases removed from V and 8 bases from J, the gap between germline ends came to 12 bases. This sample is drawn from a study of T cell changes during pregnancy in multiple sclerosis. This TCR was sampled from a female donor with multiple sclerosis, enrolled in a pregnancy study. This material consisted of CD8+ T cells from peripheral blood mononuclear cells, taken in the third trimester of pregnancy. This rearrangement joins TRBV5-1 to TRBJ2-1, with D perhaps matching TRBD2 (5 bases). In DNA form, the CDR3 reads TGCGCCAGCAGCTTGGGACTGACTAACGATGAGCAGTTCTTC. Translation gives CASSLGLTNDEQFF.